Shown below are 27 T cell receptor beta chains from a single sample sequenced in a study of T-cell reconstitution after alpha-beta-depleted transplantation in children (dated by TCRdb to the mid-2010s). The treatment or condition label on this specimen signifies: allogeneic hematopoietic cell transplantation with graft depleted of TCRalphabeta T cells and CD19 B cells. Libraries were built with PCR. Sequencing instrument: Illumina HiSeq 2500. Molecular barcoding was employed in the preparation of TCR libraries, with unique molecular identifiers being used to normalize TCRbeta repertoire quantification. Clones were called with MiXCR by TCRdb after fastp trimmed the public reads at Q25, and only in-frame beta chains were retained. Rows merge per CDR3 protein into single entries with the most common DNA and genes. In this sample the table shows more than 120,000 distinct CDR3 sequences, about 9% of which occur a single time. Around 18% of the sample rests with the top ten.

Sequencing used PBMCs, mostly from graft donor cells, obtained 180 days after TCRalphabeta/CD19-depleted stem cell transplant. All receptors come from a female patient between 2 and 15 years old who had a stem cell transplant for congenital amegakaryocytic thrombocytopenia, so the T cells may come from the graft donor.

The chain employs TRBV4-1 and TRBJ2-3, with D perhaps given as TRBD1 or TRBD2 (5 bases each). Germline CDR1 is MGHRA and CDR2 is YSYEKL. V lost 1 base to trimming and J lost 6 bases, with 20 bases between them. The CDR3 is 17 amino acids. CDR3 amino acids: CASSQGAGSSLSDTQYF. The CDR3 nucleotides read TGCGCCAGCAGCCAAGGGGCAGGGAGTTCCTTATCGGATACGCAGTATTTT.

This clonotype was seen ten or more times. This chain joins TRBV25-1 and TRBJ2-7, with D perhaps TRBD1 or TRBD2 (6 bases each). Trimming pared 6 bases from V and 10 bases from J, leaving 25 bases between. The CDR3 runs to 15 residues. Per germline, CDR1 MGHDK and CDR2 SYGVNS. The CDR3: CASSPLGGTAAPQYF. The CDR3 bases are TGTGCCAGCAGCCCCCTAGGGGGGACGGCTGCCCCTCAGTACTTC.

This chain uses TRBV30 with TRBJ1-3; tentatively, D is TRBD1 (6 bases). The length of the CDR3 is 13 residues. V was clipped by 0 bases and J by 4 bases, with 7 bases between them. The V gene's germline CDR1 is GTSNPN and CDR2 SVGIG (reference sequence). The CDR3 region is CAWSVQGGNTIYF. The CDR3 DNA follows: TGTGCCTGGAGTGTACAGGGAGGAAACACCATATATTTT.

The chain links TRBV7-2 to TRBJ2-3, with unresolved D. The V gene's germline CDR1 is SGHTA and CDR2 FQGNSA. Trimming cost V 3 bases and J 8 bases, with 18 bases left between them. The length of the CDR3 is 15 residues. CDR3 in DNA: TGTGCCAGCAGCTTTTCGACGAGATGGCGAGTTACGCAGTATTTT. It yields the protein CASSFSTRWRVTQYF. Full variable domain (remainder filled in from reference TRBV7-2 and TRBJ2-3): GAGVSQSPSNKVTEKGKDVELRCDPISGHTALYWYRQSLGQGLEFLIYFQGNSAPDKSGLPSDRFSAERTGGSVSTLTIQRTQQEDSAVYLCASSFSTRWRVTQYFGPGTRLTVL.

This clonotype turned up a few times. V usage is TRBV19 and J usage is TRBJ2-1; maybe TRBD1 (6 bases). The CDR3 totals 13 residues. The V and J ends lost 11 bases and 2 bases respectively, with 13 bases between them. The germline CDR1 and CDR2 sequences are LNHDA and SQIVND (reference sequence). The CDR3 spells CAPFWGPYNEQFF. The CDR3 coding sequence is TGTGCCCCATTCTGGGGGCCCTACAATGAGCAGTTCTTC.

In its sample, this clonotype was seen many times. V is TRBV5-6 and J is TRBJ2-2; unclear D gene. Looked up from germline, CDR1 is SGHDT and CDR2 is YYEEEE. Trimming left V 2 bases short and J 4 bases short, with 12 bases between. The CDR3 is 15 amino acids. CDR3 residues: CASSFRVKGTGELFF. The CDR3 coding sequence is TGTGCCAGCAGCTTCCGGGTGAAGGGCACCGGGGAGCTGTTTTTT.

The CDR3 DNA sequence: TGCAGTGCTAGAGAACCCCCAGCGGATGAGCAGTTCTTC. Translating it yields CSAREPPADEQFF. J is TRBJ2-1 and V is TRBV20-1; a possible D gene is TRBD2 (5 bases). V was cut by 0 bases and J by 8 bases, with 11 bases left in between. Germline V gene sequence: CDR1 DFQATT, CDR2 SNEGSKA (reference sequence). The CDR3 length is 13 residues.

This clonotype showed up many times. The gene calls are TRBV12-3 or TRBV12-4 and TRBJ1-4, with 8 bases aligning to TRBD1. V lost 5 bases to trimming and J lost 7 bases; unmatched junction nucleotides: 9. The length of the CDR3 is 15 residues. The CDR3 nucleotides are TGTGCCAGCAGTCCCCGACAGGGGAGAGTTGAAAAACTGTTTTTT. Translated: CASSPRQGRVEKLFF.

This clonotype was counted a few times. J is TRBJ2-5 and V is TRBV4-2; no firm D call. The V gene lost 4 bases and the J gene lost 4 bases, with 16 bases spanning the gap. The germline V gene encodes CDR1 LGHNA and CDR2 YNFKEQ. This CDR3 spans 15 amino acids. As DNA, the CDR3 is TGTGCCAGCAGCCTCAGGCCGGCGGAATTAGAGACCCAGTACTTC. Translation: CASSLRPAELETQYF.

The V and J genes are TRBV20-1 and TRBJ2-3; possibly TRBD1 for D (5 bases). Trimming left V 1 base short and J 2 bases short, with 7 bases between. Germline-derived CDR1 and CDR2 are DFQATT and SNEGSKA (reference sequence). The CDR3 runs to 13 residues. CDR3 DNA sequence: TGCAGTGCTAGAGCAGGGCCCACAGATACGCAGTATTTT. Amino acid sequence: CSARAGPTDTQYF.

In its sample, this clonotype was seen many times. The rearrangement joins TRBV20-1 to TRBJ2-1; D unresolved. The ends were cut back, 5 bases at V and 4 bases at J, with 3 bases in the middle. The CDR3 runs 10 residues. Germline V gene sequence: CDR1 DFQATT, CDR2 SNEGSKA (reference sequence). Written as DNA, the CDR3 is TGCAGTGCTGTTTACAATGAGCAGTTCTTC. This translates into CSAVYNEQFF.

This clonotype was seen only a few times. The J gene is TRBJ1-2, the V gene TRBV20-1; D is undetermined. The V and J ends lost 7 bases and 0 bases respectively, with 6 bases between them. The CDR3 consists of 11 residues. From germline, CDR1 is DFQATT and CDR2 SNEGSKA (reference sequence). CDR3 nucleotides: TGCAGTGGGGTCTCTAACTATGGCTACACCTTC. This translates into CSGVSNYGYTF.

The table lists this clonotype with many counts. The genes are TRBV20-1 and TRBJ2-4; D call uncertain. Trimming removed 6 bases from V and 3 bases from J, with 12 bases in between. The length of the CDR3 is 13 residues. CDR1 is DFQATT, CDR2 SNEGSKA, per germline (reference sequence). The CDR3 region is CSARTPSKNIQYF. The CDR3 coding sequence is TGCAGTGCCAGGACCCCAAGCAAAAACATTCAGTACTTC.

The genes are TRBV20-1 and TRBJ1-1; a possible D gene is TRBD1 (6 bases). The CDR3 loop spans 16 amino acids. The V end lost 0 bases, the J end lost 4 bases, and 18 bases lay between the germline ends. Germline V gives CDR1 DFQATT, CDR2 SNEGSKA (reference sequence). The CDR3 DNA follows: TGCAGTGCTAGAGATCTCGTTCGGGGGCTGGGCACTGAAGCTTTCTTT. Its protein is CSARDLVRGLGTEAFF.

This clonotype has ten or more counts. The chain links TRBV7-9 to TRBJ1-1; possibly TRBD1 for D (5 bases). This CDR3 region has 16 residues. Germline V gene data show CDR1 as SEHNR and CDR2 as FQNEAQ (reference sequence). Trimming cost V 5 bases and J 0 bases, with 16 bases left between them. CDR3 residues: CASSKEGTVMNTEAFF. CDR3 DNA: TGTGCCAGCAGCAAAGAGGGGACGGTTATGAACACTGAAGCTTTCTTT.

This clonotype was counted ten times or more. CDR3 amino acids: CASSLSGTSGSSETQYF. CDR3 nucleotides: TGTGCCAGCAGCCTCTCCGGGACTAGCGGGAGTAGCGAGACCCAGTACTTC. The genes are TRBV5-5 and TRBJ2-5, with 14 bases fitting TRBD2. With 4 bases clipped from V and 5 bases from J, the junction kept 10 bases outside the gene matches. In germline, CDR1 is SGHKS, CDR2 YYEKEE (reference sequence). The CDR3 runs 17 residues.

This clonotype has a count of ten or more. One end of the junction is discordant with germline, which a read error may explain. V usage is TRBV12-3 or TRBV12-4 and J usage is TRBJ1-6; D remains unclear. The CDR3 contains 15 residues. The CDR3 sequence: CASRLGFSYNSPLHF. The CDR3 DNA sequence: TGTGCCAGCCGTTTGGGGTTCTCCTATAATTCACCCCTCCACTTT.

This clonotype has at least ten counts. The rearrangement joins TRBV20-1 to TRBJ2-7; 7 bases agree with TRBD1. CDR1 DFQATT and CDR2 SNEGSKA come from the germline V gene (reference sequence). The CDR3 is 12 amino acids. The trim removed 3 bases at V and 3 bases at J, leaving 2 bases unmatched. CDR3 residues: CSASHRGYEQYF. The CDR3, as DNA: TGCAGTGCTAGTCACAGGGGCTACGAGCAGTACTTC.

In its sample, this clonotype was seen a few times. The rearrangement uses TRBV29-1 and TRBJ2-5; weak D call: TRBD1 (5 bases). CDR3 length equals 12 residues. The germline V gene encodes CDR1 SQVTM and CDR2 ANQGSEA. Trimming took 6 bases from V and 1 from J, leaving 9 bases between them. The CDR3 region is CSVRQSQETQYF. CDR3 bases: TGCAGCGTGAGACAGAGCCAAGAGACCCAGTACTTC.

The J gene is TRBJ2-3, the V gene TRBV10-3, with TRBD1 matching 8 bases. Germline V CDR1 and CDR2: ENHRY, SYGVKD. This CDR3 comprises 14 residues. V lost 6 bases to trimming and J lost 5 bases; unmatched junction nucleotides: 7. CDR3 coding DNA: TGTGCCATCAGGTTGGGACAGGAAATAGATACGCAGTATTTT. Encoded protein: CAIRLGQEIDTQYF.

This clonotype was detected ten times or more. The chain combines TRBV20-1 with TRBJ2-1; TRBD2 agrees at 12 bases. The CDR3 consists of 14 residues. Germline CDR1 and CDR2: DFQATT and SNEGSKA (reference sequence). V was clipped by 6 bases and J by 4 bases; unmatched bases: 4. Here the CDR3 DNA reads TGCAGTGCAGCTAGCGGGGGGGCTTACAATGAGCAGTTCTTC. Translation: CSAASGGAYNEQFF.

This chain joins TRBV20-1 and TRBJ2-2; no reliable D call. CDR3 length: 16 amino acids. Germline lookup yields CDR1 DFQATT and CDR2 SNEGSKA (reference sequence). Trimming cost V 4 bases and J 0 bases, with 15 bases left between them. Here the CDR3 reads CSAMPLPNTNTGELFF. CDR3 nucleotide sequence: TGCAGTGCTATGCCACTCCCAAATACGAACACCGGGGAGCTGTTTTTT.

Points on this clonotype: A much bigger clone sits one base away, suggesting this may be a read error. The rearrangement links TRBV5-1 to TRBJ1-2, with 10 nucleotides matching TRBD1. Germline V gene sequence: CDR1 SGHRS, CDR2 YFSETQ. The CDR3 has 14 residues. CDR3 residues: CASSSGQGEYGHTF. The CDR3 coding sequence is TGCGCCAGCAGTTCCGGACAGGGGGAATATGGCCACACCTTC. Full variable domain (missing parts from reference TRBV5-1 and TRBJ1-2): KAGVTQTPRYLIKTRGQQVTLSCSPISGHRSVSWYQQTPGQGLQFLFEYFSETQRNKGNFPGRFSGRQFSNSRSEMNVSTLELGDSALYLCASSSGQGEYGHTFGSGTRLTVV.

This clonotype occurred many times. Sequence at one end of the junction differs from germline and may be a read error. This chain uses TRBV5-1 with TRBJ2-1, with D unclear. Germline V lookup: CDR1 SGHRS, CDR2 YFSETQ. The CDR3 runs 12 residues. The CDR3 here is CASSLVGNGQFF. In nucleotides, the CDR3 is TGCGCCAGCAGCTTGGTTGGGAATGGGCAGTTCTTC.

In regard to this clonotype: A much larger clone is a single base away; this may be a read error. The chain couples TRBV12-3 or TRBV12-4 to TRBJ1-6; D uncertain. The CDR3 spans 14 residues. The CDR3 DNA is TGTGCCAGCAGTGAGAACAGCTATAAATCACCCCTCCACTTT. Its translation is CASSENSYKSPLHF.

This clonotype was detected ten times or more. The chain joins TRBV5-4 to TRBJ2-1; 12 bases map to TRBD1. Germline V CDR1 and CDR2: SGHNT, YYREEE (reference sequence). The CDR3 extends over 14 amino acids. Trimming cost V 4 bases and J 7 bases; bases outside gene matches: 3. CDR3 sequence reads: CASSPGQGANEQFF. CDR3 nucleotides: TGTGCCAGCAGCCCGGGACAGGGGGCTAATGAGCAGTTCTTC.

The rearrangement joins TRBV28 to TRBJ2-7; 9 positions match TRBD1. Germline CDR1 and CDR2: MDHEN and SYDVKM. J lost 3 bases, V lost 5 bases, and 8 bases had no gene match. The CDR3 spans 15 residues. CDR3 sequence: CASSPRDRVVYEQYF. For the CDR3, the DNA is TGTGCCAGCAGTCCAAGGGACAGGGTGGTCTACGAGCAGTACTTC. The whole variable domain, remainder taken from reference TRBV28 and TRBJ2-7, is DVKVTQSSRYLVKRTGEKVFLECVQDMDHENMFWYRQDPGLGLRLIYFSYDVKMKEKGDIPEGYSVSREKKERFSLILESASTNQTSMYLCASSPRDRVVYEQYFGPGTRLTVT.